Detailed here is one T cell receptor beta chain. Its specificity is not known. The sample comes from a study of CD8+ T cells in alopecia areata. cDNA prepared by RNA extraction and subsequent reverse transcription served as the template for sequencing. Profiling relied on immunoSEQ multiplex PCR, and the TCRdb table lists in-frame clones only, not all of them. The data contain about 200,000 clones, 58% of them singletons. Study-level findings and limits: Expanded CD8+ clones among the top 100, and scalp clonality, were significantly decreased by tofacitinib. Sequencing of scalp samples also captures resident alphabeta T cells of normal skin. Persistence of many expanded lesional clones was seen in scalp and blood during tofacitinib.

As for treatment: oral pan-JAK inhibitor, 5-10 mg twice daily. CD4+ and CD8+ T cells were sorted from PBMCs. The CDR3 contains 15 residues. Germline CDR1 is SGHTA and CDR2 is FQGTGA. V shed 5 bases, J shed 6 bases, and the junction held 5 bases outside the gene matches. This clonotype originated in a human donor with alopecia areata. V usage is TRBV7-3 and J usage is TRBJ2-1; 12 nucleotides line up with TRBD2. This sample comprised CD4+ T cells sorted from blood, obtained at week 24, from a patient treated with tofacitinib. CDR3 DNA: TGTGCCAGCAGCCCACTAGCGGGGGGCCGCAATGAGCAGTTCTTC. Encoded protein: CASSPLAGGRNEQFF.